This TCR beta chain was documented in a study of blood T cell repertoires in COVID-19. Study background: From the United States, Italy and Spain came samples of acute and convalescent COVID-19.

Seattle researchers signed up patients amid active infection and tracked them longitudinally. Original handling: For nucleated cells, counts were estimated from reference gene primer amplification. Profiling relied on immunoSEQ multiplex PCR, and the TCRdb table lists in-frame clones only, not all of them. Clone size and V and J calls were adopted from that table, with D and trimming inferred from the DNA. Here the sample spans 100,000 to 120,000 clones, 75% to 90% being singletons. This TCR was recovered from a woman in her sixties or seventies with COVID-19, enrolled during active disease. Sequenced sample: peripheral blood.

The CDR3 is CASRDRSGANVLTF. The CDR3 coding sequence is TGTGCCAGCAGGGACAGGAGCGGGGCCAACGTCCTGACTTTC. The rearrangement links TRBV2 to TRBJ2-6; TRBD1 matches at 7 bases. Looked up from germline, CDR1 is SNHLY and CDR2 is FYNNEI. This CDR3 region has 14 residues. V gave up 6 bases and J gave up 4 bases; unmatched junction bases: 3.